The entry below gives a single T cell receptor (beta chain) sequence along with its context. The record originates from a study of cytomegalovirus exposure and HLA in healthy donors. PCR primers comprised 60 Vbeta and 13 Jbeta primers. TCRdb's table, derived via immunoSEQ multiplex PCR, lists solely in-frame clones and lacks some. Of about 130,000 clones in the sample, roughly three quarters are singletons; the top ten hold more than 1.5%. The CDR3 length is 14 residues. Trimming removed 3 bases from V and 5 bases from J, with 11 bases in between. Germline V gene lookup returns CDR1 MNHEY and CDR2 SVGAGI.

V and J are TRBV6-5 and TRBJ1-5; possible D gene TRBD1, 6 bases. Sequenced input: PBMCs. The sequence came from a man younger than 35 in good health and CMV-seronegative. For the CDR3, the DNA is TGTGCCAGCAGTTATCAGGGGCTGGATCAGCCCCAGCATTTT. Translating gives CASSYQGLDQPQHF.